These 32 T cell receptor beta chains were sequenced from one sample in a study of cytomegalovirus exposure and HLA in healthy donors (dated by TCRdb to about 2017). The method was the immunoSEQ multiplex PCR assay. For the multiplex PCR, a mixture combining 60 forward primers for TCR Vbeta segments and 13 reverse primers for TCR Jbeta segments was used. The source is immuneACCESS, and TCRdb retained only in-frame sequences with V and J called. Part of the clones is not carried over; for the studies checked, unresolved V genes explain less than half of this, and the remainder is unexplained. The sample yields over 100,000 clones; around 76% were counted once. Roughly 7.2% of the sample is taken by the ten largest. The sample was PBMCs. The origin of the receptors is a male donor in good health and CMV-seronegative.

The CDR3 nucleotides are TGTGCCAGCAGCCCCTTACTCAATGAGCAGTTCTTC. Translation: CASSPLLNEQFF. The rearrangement uses TRBV7-9 and TRBJ2-1; D unclear. V was shortened by 5 bases and J by 6 bases, with 8 bases between the two germline ends. This CDR3 is built from 12 residues. Germline V gene data show CDR1 as SEHNR and CDR2 as FQNEAQ (reference sequence).

The CDR3 is CASSLEQAPRGQPQHF. The CDR3 DNA sequence: TGTGCCAGCAGCTTGGAGCAGGCCCCCAGGGGTCAGCCCCAGCATTTT. V gene TRBV5-5 combines with J gene TRBJ1-5, with TRBD1 as a possible D gene (6 bases). Germline V gene data show CDR1 as SGHKS and CDR2 as YYEKEE (reference sequence). V was clipped by 0 bases and J by 6 bases, with 16 bases between them. The CDR3 has 16 amino acids. The whole variable domain, filled in from reference TRBV5-5 and TRBJ1-5, reads DAGVTQSPTHLIKTRGQQVTLRCSPISGHKSVSWYQQVLGQGPQFIFQYYEKEERGRGNFPDRFSARQFPNYSSELNVNALLLGDSALYLCASSLEQAPRGQPQHFGDGTRLSIL.

The V gene is TRBV20-1, the J gene TRBJ2-1, with D possibly being TRBD2 (6 bases). The CDR3 loop spans 10 amino acids. The V gene lost 5 bases and the J gene lost 13 bases, with 12 bases spanning the gap. The V gene's germline CDR1 is DFQATT and CDR2 SNEGSKA (reference sequence). CDR3 DNA sequence: TGCAGTGCTGCCGGGGGTCGTCAGTTCTTC. Amino acid sequence: CSAAGGRQFF.

The V call is TRBV18, the J call TRBJ2-5; D is possibly TRBD1 (6 bases). Trimming shortened V by 4 bases and J by 5 bases, and 11 bases separated the two germline ends. Germline V gene sequence: CDR1 KGHSH, CDR2 LQKENI. The CDR3 extends over 13 amino acids. CDR3 sequence reads: CASSLNREETQYF. CDR3 in DNA: TGTGCCAGCTCACTCAACAGGGAGGAGACCCAGTACTTC.

As for this clone: A junction end diverges from the germline sequence, so it may reflect a read error. The V call is TRBV6-5, the J call TRBJ2-7; tentatively, D is TRBD1 (7 bases). The length of the CDR3 is 10 residues. Looked up from germline, CDR1 is MNHEY and CDR2 is SVGAGI. As DNA, the CDR3 is TGTGCCAGCGGGCGGGACAGCCCTATCTTC. Amino acid sequence: CASGRDSPIF.

This clone was seen more than once but under ten times. V gene TRBV11-2 combines with J gene TRBJ2-2; 8 nucleotides match TRBD1. Trimming cost V 5 bases and J 6 bases; bases outside gene matches: 8. The germline V gene has CDR1 SGHAT and CDR2 FQNNGV. This CDR3 spans 15 amino acids. In DNA form, the CDR3 reads TGTGCCAGCAGCACCCCGACAGGGGCGGCCGGGGAGCTGTTTTTT. Translated, it gives CASSTPTGAAGELFF.

The rearrangement joins TRBV5-1 to TRBJ2-1, with D possibly being TRBD2 (5 bases). The germline V and J ends were trimmed by 0 bases and 2 bases, with 12 bases remaining between them. The CDR3 has 16 residues. Germline CDR1 SGHRS, CDR2 YFSETQ. The CDR3 spells CASSLGANGAYNEQFF. In nucleotides, the CDR3 is TGCGCCAGCAGCTTGGGGGCGAACGGGGCCTACAATGAGCAGTTCTTC.

The rearrangement joins TRBV29-1 to TRBJ2-1, with TRBD1 matching 9 bases. This CDR3 contains 15 residues. Germline lookup yields CDR1 SQVTM and CDR2 ANQGSEA. J lost 8 bases, V lost 7 bases, and 15 bases had no gene match. The CDR3 loop reads CSAQNWGQGTYEQFF. The DNA for the CDR3 is TGCAGCGCCCAGAACTGGGGACAGGGTACGTATGAGCAGTTCTTC.

CDR3 residues: CASSFSSAGNSYEQYF. Here the CDR3 DNA reads TGTGCCAGCAGCTTTTCTTCGGCGGGAAACTCCTACGAGCAGTACTTC. This chain joins TRBV7-2 and TRBJ2-7; tentatively, D is TRBD2 (6 bases). The CDR3 loop spans 16 amino acids. Per germline, CDR1 SGHTA and CDR2 FQGNSA. The V end lost 3 bases, the J end lost 0 bases, and 15 bases lay between the germline ends.

The chain combines TRBV4-3 with TRBJ2-1, with 10 bases lining up with TRBD2. This CDR3 has 18 amino acids. V lost 1 base, J lost 10 bases, and 16 bases stayed unmatched. CDR1 is LGHNA, CDR2 YSLEER, per germline. Here the CDR3 reads CASSQGFASGGASNEQFF. The CDR3, as DNA: TGCGCCAGCAGCCAAGGTTTCGCAAGCGGGGGGGCGTCTAACGAGCAGTTCTTC.

The chain recombines TRBV5-1 with TRBJ2-3; D unclear. Germline V gene sequence: CDR1 SGHRS, CDR2 YFSETQ. Deletions cut 1 base from V and 5 bases from J, with 17 bases between. The CDR3 contains 16 residues. The DNA of the CDR3 is TGCGCCAGCAGCTTGCAGGCTCCCCGTACCGGAGATACGCAGTATTTT. This codes for CASSLQAPRTGDTQYF.

The rearrangement links TRBV7-2 to TRBJ1-1; D perhaps matches TRBD1 (6 bases). The CDR3 has 16 residues. Germline loops: CDR1 SGHTA, CDR2 FQGNSA. Trimming removed 0 bases from V and 1 base from J, with 12 bases in between. CDR3 sequence: CASSLAGGQTNTEAFF. The CDR3 bases are TGTGCCAGCAGCTTAGCGGGTGGACAGACGAACACTGAAGCTTTCTTT.

This sequence joins TRBV6-5 and TRBJ2-7, with 8 bases matching TRBD2. This CDR3 has 15 residues. V lost 6 bases and J lost 9; bases outside the gene matches: 16. Germline loops: CDR1 MNHEY, CDR2 SVGAGI. The CDR3 bases are TGTGCCAGCAGACATCTCAGCGGGGGTCCCCAGGGGCAGTACTTC. Its translation is CASRHLSGGPQGQYF.

This clone was found a few times. The chain uses TRBV7-6 and TRBJ1-1; possibly TRBD1 for D (6 bases). Germline V gene data show CDR1 as SGHVS and CDR2 as FNYEAQ. The CDR3 runs 15 residues. With 5 bases removed from V and 0 bases from J, the gap between germline ends came to 13 bases. The CDR3 sequence is CASSQDSGVNTEAFF. DNA of the CDR3: TGTGCCAGCAGCCAGGACAGTGGCGTGAACACTGAAGCTTTCTTT. The full variable domain, its missing parts supplied by reference TRBV7-6 and TRBJ1-1, is GAGVSQSPRYKVTKRGQDVALRCDPISGHVSLYWYRQALGQGPEFLTYFNYEAQQDKSGLPNDRFSAERPEGSISTLTIQRTEQRDSAMYRCASSQDSGVNTEAFFGQGTRLTVV.

The CDR3 spells CASSPDRFSGANVLTF. The DNA for the CDR3 is TGTGCCAGCAGCCCGGACAGATTCTCTGGGGCCAACGTCCTGACTTTC. The V gene is TRBV13, the J gene TRBJ2-6; D possibly corresponds to TRBD1 (6 bases). The CDR3 spans 16 residues. Germline V gives CDR1 PRHDT, CDR2 FYEKMQ (reference sequence). V was clipped by 5 bases and J by 0 bases, with 11 bases between them. Drawing the rest from reference TRBV13 and TRBJ2-6, the complete variable domain is AAGVIQSPRHLIKEKRETATLKCYPIPRHDTVYWYQQGPGQDPQFLISFYEKMQSDKGSIPDRFSAQQFSDYHSELNMSSLELGDSALYFCASSPDRFSGANVLTFGAGSRLTVL.

Concerning this clone: Compared with germline, one end of the junction differs, possibly owing to a read error. V usage is TRBV11-2 and J usage is TRBJ2-7; 8 nucleotides match TRBD2. CDR3 length: 14 residues. In germline, CDR1 is SGHAT, CDR2 FQNNGV. CDR3 DNA sequence: TGTACCAGCAGCTTAACTAGCGGTAACTACGAGCAGTACTTC. Translating gives CTSSLTSGNYEQYF.

The chain couples TRBV5-6 to TRBJ2-7, with D maybe TRBD2 (6 bases). The CDR3 loop spans 17 amino acids. Germline V gives CDR1 SGHDT, CDR2 YYEEEE. V lost 2 bases and J lost 0, with 18 bases in between. Here the CDR3 DNA reads TGTGCCAGCAGCTTACGCGGAGGGGTTGGTAGCTCCTACGAGCAGTACTTC. Translated: CASSLRGGVGSSYEQYF. The whole variable domain, filled in from reference TRBV5-6 and TRBJ2-7, reads DAGVTQSPTHLIKTRGQQVTLRCSPKSGHDTVSWYQQALGQGPQFIFQYYEEEERQRGNFPDRFSGHQFPNYSSELNVNALLLGDSALYLCASSLRGGVGSSYEQYFGPGTRLTVT.

The V gene is TRBV5-1, the J gene TRBJ2-3; 7 bases agree with TRBD2. V trimming: 1 base; J trimming: 4 bases; junction bases outside the gene matches: 6. Germline V gene sequence: CDR1 SGHRS, CDR2 YFSETQ. This CDR3 spans 15 amino acids. In nucleotides, the CDR3 is TGCGCCAGCAGCTTGTGGGGGGGTACTGCAGATACGCAGTATTTT. Encoded protein: CASSLWGGTADTQYF.

The chain couples TRBV4-3 to TRBJ1-2; 7 bases fit TRBD1. The V and J ends lost 4 bases and 3 bases, in that order; junction bases with no gene match: 8. CDR3 length: 15 amino acids. Germline CDR1 reads LGHNA; CDR2 reads YSLEER. In DNA form, the CDR3 reads TGCGCCAGCAGCCTATCCGACAGGGAATACTATGGCTACACCTTC. It codes for CASSLSDREYYGYTF.

V is TRBV15 and J is TRBJ2-7; 11 bases map to TRBD1. Trimming removed 3 bases from V and 2 bases from J; junction bases left unmatched: 0. The germline CDR1 and CDR2 sequences are LNHNV and YYDKDF (reference sequence). CDR3 length: 14 residues. CDR3 in DNA: TGTGCCACCAGCAGGGACAGGGGGCCCTACGAGCAGTACTTC. This translates into CATSRDRGPYEQYF.

This clone has just one count. Germline is not matched at one junction end, which may reflect a read error. This chain connects TRBV6-1 to TRBJ1-2; a possible D gene is TRBD1 (6 bases). This CDR3 region has 15 residues. Germline V gene sequence: CDR1 MNHNS, CDR2 SASEGT. CDR3: CASSEGTSSRYGYTF. The CDR3 nucleotides read TGTGCCAGCAGCGAAGGGACATCTTCACGATACGGCTACACCTTC.

A few counts support this clone. The J gene is TRBJ2-2, the V gene TRBV5-1; D is perhaps TRBD1 (5 bases). The germline V gene encodes CDR1 SGHRS and CDR2 YFSETQ. Trimming removed 0 bases from V and 7 bases from J, with 7 bases in between. This CDR3 comprises 13 residues. CDR3 DNA sequence: TGCGCCAGCAGCTTGGGAAGGGGCGGGGAGCTGTTTTTT. This translates into CASSLGRGGELFF. The full variable domain, with the rest looked up from reference TRBV5-1 and TRBJ2-2, is KAGVTQTPRYLIKTRGQQVTLSCSPISGHRSVSWYQQTPGQGLQFLFEYFSETQRNKGNFPGRFSGRQFSNSRSEMNVSTLELGDSALYLCASSLGRGGELFFGEGSRLTVL.

There are a few counts of this clone. V usage is TRBV4-2 and J usage is TRBJ2-2; weak D call: TRBD1 (6 bases). V was trimmed by 0 bases and J by 3 bases, leaving 8 bases between them. CDR3 size: 15 residues. Germline assignment: CDR1 LGHNA and CDR2 YNFKEQ. This CDR3 is CASSQDRQDTGELFF. The CDR3 DNA is TGTGCCAGCAGCCAAGATCGACAGGACACCGGGGAGCTGTTTTTT.

The rearrangement joins TRBV5-1 to TRBJ2-3, with 9 bases fitting TRBD1. In germline, CDR1 is SGHRS, CDR2 YFSETQ. V lost 4 bases to trimming and J lost 8 bases; unmatched junction nucleotides: 2. The CDR3 length is 12 residues. The chain's CDR3 is CASSETGGTQYF. DNA of the CDR3: TGCGCCAGCAGCGAGACAGGGGGTACGCAGTATTTT.

This chain joins TRBV14 and TRBJ2-2; no clear D gene. Germline CDR1 reads SGHDN; CDR2 reads FVKESK. The V gene lost 3 bases and the J gene lost 6 bases, with 5 bases spanning the gap. This CDR3 is built from 12 residues. The CDR3 loop is CASSHSAGELFF. DNA for the CDR3: TGTGCCAGCAGCCACTCGGCCGGGGAGCTGTTTTTT.

The J gene is TRBJ2-3, the V gene TRBV10-1; D possibly corresponds to TRBD1 (5 bases). The V gene lost 0 bases and the J gene lost 3 bases, with 13 bases spanning the gap. The CDR3 is 16 amino acids. The germline CDR1 and CDR2 sequences are WNHNN and SYGVQD (reference sequence). This CDR3 is CASSESPGAFTDTQYF. The CDR3 DNA sequence: TGCGCCAGCAGTGAGTCCCCTGGGGCGTTTACAGATACGCAGTATTTT.

The sample holds a few counts of this clone. CDR3 nucleotides: TGTGCCTGGAGTGTACGGCAGGTATTACCCTACGAGCAGTACTTC. This gives the protein CAWSVRQVLPYEQYF. The rearrangement joins TRBV30 to TRBJ2-7; D gene unclear. The CDR3 sequence is 15 residues long. Trimming shortened V by 0 bases and J by 2 bases, and 14 bases separated the two germline ends. CDR1 GTSNPN and CDR2 SVGIG come from the germline V gene (reference sequence).

V is TRBV5-4 and J is TRBJ2-7; 9 bases agree with TRBD1. Losses at the gene ends were 0 bases for V and 5 bases for J; bases not matched to a gene: 9. Germline V gene lookup returns CDR1 SGHNT and CDR2 YYREEE (reference sequence). This CDR3 has 16 amino acids. CDR3: CASSLAGTGKAHEQYF. The CDR3, as DNA: TGTGCCAGCAGCTTGGCCGGGACAGGGAAGGCCCACGAGCAGTACTTC.

With regard to this clone: An end of the junction does not agree with germline; a read error may underlie this. The rearrangement joins TRBV7-7 to TRBJ2-1; D is undetermined. The CDR3 runs 13 residues. Per germline, CDR1 SSHAT and CDR2 FNYEAQ (reference sequence). The CDR3 bases are TGTGCTAGCAGCTTAACAGCCATCAATGAGCAGTTCTTC. This translates into CASSLTAINEQFF.

The chain recombines TRBV5-1 with TRBJ2-5; possibly TRBD1 for D (5 bases). Per germline, CDR1 SGHRS and CDR2 YFSETQ. The V and J ends lost 0 bases and 3 bases respectively, with 12 bases between them. The CDR3 runs to 15 residues. CDR3 DNA sequence: TGCGCCAGCAGCTTGGTAGGGGCCACGAAAGAGACCCAGTACTTC. It translates to CASSLVGATKETQYF. Complete variable domain (other parts from reference TRBV5-1 and TRBJ2-5): KAGVTQTPRYLIKTRGQQVTLSCSPISGHRSVSWYQQTPGQGLQFLFEYFSETQRNKGNFPGRFSGRQFSNSRSEMNVSTLELGDSALYLCASSLVGATKETQYFGPGTRLLVL.

The rearrangement links TRBV14 to TRBJ2-5; TRBD1 matches at 7 bases. The junction had 12 bases not matched to a gene; V was cut back by 4 bases and J by 7 bases. This CDR3 contains 15 residues. Per the germline V gene, CDR1 is SGHDN and CDR2 is FVKESK. The CDR3 coding sequence is TGTGCCAGCAGCCTCACCCAGGGACAGTTCGGGACCCAGTACTTC. It codes for CASSLTQGQFGTQYF.

The chain is built from TRBV27 and TRBJ1-6, with TRBD1 identical over 9 bases. The V gene end was trimmed by 5 bases and the J gene end by 10 bases; junction bases not matched to a gene: 6. This CDR3 comprises 14 residues. Germline lookup yields CDR1 MNHEY and CDR2 SMNVEV (reference sequence). The CDR3 loop is CASSGRDRVSPLHF. The CDR3 DNA reads as TGTGCCAGCAGTGGGAGGGACAGGGTATCACCCCTCCACTTT.